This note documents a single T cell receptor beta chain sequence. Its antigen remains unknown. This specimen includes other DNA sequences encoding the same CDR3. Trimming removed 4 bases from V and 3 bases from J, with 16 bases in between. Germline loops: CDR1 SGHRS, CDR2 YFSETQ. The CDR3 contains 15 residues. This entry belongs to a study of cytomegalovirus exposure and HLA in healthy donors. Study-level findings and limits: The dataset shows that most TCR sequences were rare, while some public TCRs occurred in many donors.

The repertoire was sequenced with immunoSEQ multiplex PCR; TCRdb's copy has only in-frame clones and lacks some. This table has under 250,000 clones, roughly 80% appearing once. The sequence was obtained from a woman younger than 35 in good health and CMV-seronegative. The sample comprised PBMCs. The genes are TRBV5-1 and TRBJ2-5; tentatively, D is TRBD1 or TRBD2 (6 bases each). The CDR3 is CASSLEGGPEETQYF. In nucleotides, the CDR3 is TGCGCCAGCAGCCTCGAGGGGGGCCCAGAAGAGACCCAGTACTTC. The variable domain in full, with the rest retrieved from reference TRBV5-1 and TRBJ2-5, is KAGVTQTPRYLIKTRGQQVTLSCSPISGHRSVSWYQQTPGQGLQFLFEYFSETQRNKGNFPGRFSGRQFSNSRSEMNVSTLELGDSALYLCASSLEGGPEETQYFGPGTRLLVL.